These 26 T cell receptor beta chains came from one sample sequenced in a study of T-cell reconstitution after alpha-beta-depleted transplantation in children. Unique molecular identifiers were used to barcode this TCRbeta library. TCRdb called the PCR reads again in MiXCR, with one record for every CDR3 protein. The profile shows about 980,000 distinct CDR3 sequences, under 30% of them singletons. The material sequenced was PBMCs, mostly from graft donor cells, taken 360 days after TCRalphabeta/CD19-depleted stem cell transplant. The source is a boy under two years old who had a stem cell transplant for SCID, so the T cells may come from the graft donor.

The chain has TRBV5-1 and TRBJ2-7; 10 bases are shared with TRBD1. The CDR3 spans 16 residues. Germline-derived CDR1 and CDR2 are SGHRS and YFSETQ. After removal of 4 bases from V and 7 bases from J, the junction contained 14 bases not matched to a gene. CDR3 sequence reads: CASSPPTGTGAGEQYF. In DNA form, the CDR3 reads TGCGCCAGCAGCCCACCTACCGGGACAGGGGCTGGAGAGCAGTACTTC.

The chain employs TRBV7-6 and TRBJ1-6; 11 positions match TRBD1. The J segment lost 10 bases and the V segment lost 3 bases, leaving 5 bases of the junction unmatched. CDR1 is SGHVS, CDR2 FNYEAQ, per germline. The CDR3 loop spans 15 amino acids. The CDR3 protein is CASSLGDRGWSPLHF. In nucleotides, the CDR3 is TGTGCCAGCAGCTTGGGGGACAGGGGGTGGTCACCCCTCCACTTT.

The rearrangement joins TRBV20-1 to TRBJ1-5, with D possibly TRBD1 on 6 matching bases. The CDR3 runs 17 residues. The ends were cut back, 1 base at V and 2 bases at J, with 18 bases in the middle. CDR1 is DFQATT and CDR2 is SNEGSKA in the germline V gene (reference sequence). Written as DNA, the CDR3 is TGCAGTGCTAGAGCCCTGAGGGGGACGGTCGGCAATCAGCCCCAGCATTTT. This gives the protein CSARALRGTVGNQPQHF.

This chain connects TRBV5-1 to TRBJ1-2; D is uncertain. Germline V CDR1 and CDR2: SGHRS, YFSETQ. The CDR3 length is 13 residues. V was pared by 0 bases and J by 5 bases, with 8 bases between. The chain's CDR3 is CASSLAFEYGYTF. The CDR3 nucleotides are TGCGCCAGCAGCTTGGCGTTCGAATATGGCTACACCTTC.

In DNA, the CDR3 is TGCGCCAGCAGCTCCAGACCAGGGGTCGCCAAAAACATTCAGTACTTC. Its translation is CASSSRPGVAKNIQYF. This chain uses TRBV5-1 with TRBJ2-4; D might be TRBD1 (6 bases). Germline V gene lookup returns CDR1 SGHRS and CDR2 YFSETQ. Trimming shortened V by 3 bases and J by 1 base, and 14 bases separated the two germline ends. This CDR3 is built from 16 residues.

This clonotype showed up just a few times. This chain uses TRBV20-1 with TRBJ2-2; D is possibly TRBD1 (6 bases). Per germline, CDR1 DFQATT and CDR2 SNEGSKA (reference sequence). This CDR3 has 14 residues. Trimming pared 0 bases from V and 1 base from J, leaving 6 bases between. The CDR3 coding sequence is TGCAGTGCTAGAGAACAGGGGAACACCGGGGAGCTGTTTTTT. Translation: CSAREQGNTGELFF.

The chain links TRBV12-3 or TRBV12-4 to TRBJ1-2, with 7 bases identical to TRBD1. V dropped 5 bases and J dropped 2; count of bases not matched to a gene: 8. CDR3 length: 15 amino acids. The DNA for the CDR3 is TGTGCCAGCAGTCTACCGACGACAGGGAACTATGGCTACACCTTC. Encoded protein: CASSLPTTGNYGYTF.

The genes are TRBV3-1 and TRBJ2-2; no definite D call. The V end lost 1 base, the J end lost 4 bases, and 10 bases lay between the germline ends. There are 15 residues in the CDR3. Germline CDR1 and CDR2: LGHDT and YNNKEL (reference sequence). In DNA form, the CDR3 reads TGTGCCAGCAGCCAAGGTCTAGTGGGCACCGGGGAGCTGTTTTTT. Its protein is CASSQGLVGTGELFF.

The sample holds a few counts of this clonotype. J is TRBJ1-5 and V is TRBV12-3 or TRBV12-4; the D gene is possibly TRBD1 (5 bases). CDR3 length equals 15 residues. With 0 bases removed from V and 4 bases from J, the gap between germline ends came to 10 bases. CDR3 residues: CASSLAGTQNQPQHF. The DNA for the CDR3 is TGTGCCAGCAGTTTAGCAGGGACCCAAAATCAGCCCCAGCATTTT.

CDR3 loop: CASSSSYSSGTGVQETQYF. The CDR3 nucleotides are TGTGCCAGCAGCTCATCCTACTCCTCCGGGACAGGGGTCCAAGAGACCCAGTACTTC. V gene TRBV11-1 combines with J gene TRBJ2-5; 10 nucleotides agree with TRBD1. J lost 1 base, V lost 4 bases, and 15 bases had no gene match. Germline CDR1 and CDR2: SGHAT and FQDESV (reference sequence). The CDR3 has 19 residues.

This chain joins TRBV28 and TRBJ1-5, with a possible D match to TRBD1 (5 bases). Germline loops: CDR1 MDHEN, CDR2 SYDVKM. The V gene lost 4 bases and the J gene lost 2 bases, with 15 bases spanning the gap. CDR3 length: 16 residues. CDR3: CASSWMARGGNQPQHF. In nucleotides, the CDR3 is TGTGCCAGCAGTTGGATGGCGAGGGGCGGCAATCAGCCCCAGCATTTT.

This clonotype was found many times. This chain uses TRBV5-1 with TRBJ1-1, with D possibly being TRBD1 (6 bases). CDR3 size: 15 residues. The ends were cut back, 1 base at V and 5 bases at J, with 15 bases in the middle. Germline V CDR1 and CDR2: SGHRS, YFSETQ. CDR3 region: CASSLTPGVGTEAFF. Here the CDR3 DNA reads TGCGCCAGCAGCTTGACCCCAGGGGTTGGAACTGAAGCTTTCTTT.

V and J are TRBV29-1 and TRBJ2-7; D might be TRBD1 (6 bases). Germline V gene lookup returns CDR1 SQVTM and CDR2 ANQGSEA. This CDR3 comprises 12 residues. With 1 base removed from V and 4 bases from J, the gap between germline ends came to 8 bases. CDR3 DNA sequence: TGCAGCGTTGAAGGACAGGATTACGAGCAGTACTTC. This encodes CSVEGQDYEQYF.

V is TRBV21-1 and J is TRBJ2-7; the listed D gene, TRBD1, was not tested against the DNA. TRBV21-1 represents a pseudogene. This CDR3 has 11 amino acids. The DNA for the CDR3 is TGTGCCAGCAGCAAAGCCACAGGAGTGTTAGTC. Its translation is CASSKATGVLV.

The chain employs TRBV7-8 and TRBJ2-1; 7 bases are shared with TRBD2. Germline CDR1 SGHVS, CDR2 FQNEAQ. Losses at the gene ends were 4 bases for V and 7 bases for J; bases not matched to a gene: 1. CDR3 length: 12 residues. CDR3 nucleotide sequence: TGTGCCAGCAGCTGGACTAGAAATGAGCAGTTCTTC. Protein: CASSWTRNEQFF.

The chain links TRBV25-1 to TRBJ2-7; D is possibly TRBD1 or TRBD2 (7 bases each). Germline CDR1 and CDR2: MGHDK and SYGVNS. This CDR3 comprises 16 residues. V lost 4 bases and J lost 4, with 20 bases in between. The CDR3: CASSGTLGRGGYEQYF. The CDR3 region has the DNA TGTGCCAGCAGTGGAACACTGGGCAGGGGGGGATACGAGCAGTACTTC.

The chain employs TRBV4-2 and TRBJ1-4; 12 nucleotides line up with TRBD1. Looked up from germline, CDR1 is LGHNA and CDR2 is YNFKEQ. With 0 bases clipped from V and 8 bases from J, the junction kept 10 bases outside the gene matches. The CDR3 has 18 amino acids. The CDR3 region is CASSQDMGQGALGEKLFF. DNA for the CDR3: TGTGCCAGCAGCCAAGATATGGGACAGGGGGCCCTTGGGGAAAAACTGTTTTTT.

This rearrangement joins TRBV29-1 to TRBJ2-4, with TRBD2 as a possible D gene (6 bases). The V gene's germline CDR1 is SQVTM and CDR2 ANQGSEA. The CDR3 has 12 residues. V was pared by 4 bases and J by 6 bases, with 10 bases between. The CDR3 DNA reads TGCAGCGTTGTCCCGGAGGGAAACATTCAGTACTTC. It codes for CSVVPEGNIQYF. Looking up the rest from reference TRBV29-1 and TRBJ2-4 gives the full variable domain: SAVISQKPSRDICQRGTSLTIQCQVDSQVTMMFWYRQQPGQSLTLIATANQGSEATYESGFVIDKFPISRPNLTFSTLTVSNMSPEDSSIYLCSVVPEGNIQYFGAGTRLSVL.

A few counts support this clonotype. The chain links TRBV29-1 to TRBJ2-1, with D possibly called TRBD1 or TRBD2 (6 bases each). V shed 4 bases and J shed 4 bases, with 17 bases lying between them. Germline V gene data show CDR1 as SQVTM and CDR2 as ANQGSEA. CDR3 length: 15 residues. The CDR3 loop reads CSVGPHGGLYNEQFF. The CDR3 DNA sequence: TGCAGCGTTGGGCCACACGGGGGCCTATACAATGAGCAGTTCTTC.

The chain links TRBV5-6 to TRBJ2-1; D is ambiguous. Germline lookup yields CDR1 SGHDT and CDR2 YYEEEE. V gave up 4 bases and J gave up 9 bases, with 11 bases separating them. There are 12 residues in the CDR3. The CDR3 DNA is TGTGCCAGCAGCCGAGTTTGGGGTGAGCAGTTCTTC. Protein sequence: CASSRVWGEQFF. Supplemented by reference TRBV5-6 and TRBJ2-1, the full variable domain reads DAGVTQSPTHLIKTRGQQVTLRCSPKSGHDTVSWYQQALGQGPQFIFQYYEEEERQRGNFPDRFSGHQFPNYSSELNVNALLLGDSALYLCASSRVWGEQFFGPGTRLTVL.

V is TRBV7-8 and J is TRBJ2-3; D unclear. Between the trimmed V and J ends, which lost 4 bases and 11 bases, there was a span of 10 bases. The CDR3 runs 11 residues. Germline-derived CDR1 and CDR2 are SGHVS and FQNEAQ. CDR3 amino acids: CASSSISRQYF. In DNA form, the CDR3 reads TGTGCCAGCAGCTCCATATCTAGGCAGTATTTT.

In this sample, this clonotype turned up a few times. The CDR3 loop reads CASSIDKSYRAAGEAFF. The CDR3 nucleotides are TGTGCCAGCAGCATAGACAAGTCCTACCGCGCGGCCGGTGAAGCTTTCTTT. The chain links TRBV2 to TRBJ1-1; D remains unclear. V lost 6 bases to trimming and J lost 7 bases, with 27 bases between them. The V gene's germline CDR1 is SNHLY and CDR2 FYNNEI. This CDR3 has 17 amino acids.

The sample holds a few counts of this clonotype. The CDR3 protein is CASSLNVQNTEAFF. CDR3 coding DNA: TGCGCCAGCAGCTTGAACGTACAGAACACTGAAGCTTTCTTT. The gene calls are TRBV5-1 and TRBJ1-1; D remains ambiguous. The ends were cut back, 1 base at V and 1 base at J, with 8 bases in the middle. The CDR3 contains 14 residues. Germline-derived CDR1 and CDR2 are SGHRS and YFSETQ.

The chain uses TRBV29-1 and TRBJ2-2, with D perhaps TRBD2 (5 bases). The germline V and J ends were trimmed by 4 bases and 1 base, with 16 bases remaining between them. CDR1 is SQVTM and CDR2 is ANQGSEA in the germline V gene. The CDR3 is 16 amino acids. The CDR3 nucleotides read TGCAGCGTTGCAGGACTTTCGACACAGAACACCGGGGAGCTGTTTTTT. Protein product: CSVAGLSTQNTGELFF.

The chain recombines TRBV12-3 or TRBV12-4 with TRBJ2-1; 7 nucleotides line up with TRBD2. This CDR3 is 15 amino acids long. V was pared by 6 bases and J by 0 bases, with 5 bases of the junction left unmatched. The CDR3 region has the DNA TGTGCCAGCAGAATGGGGGGGAGCTCCTACAATGAGCAGTTCTTC. It yields the protein CASRMGGSSYNEQFF.

This clonotype turned up a few times. The genes are TRBV3-1 and TRBJ1-4, with 8 positions matching TRBD1. This CDR3 has 19 amino acids. Per germline, CDR1 LGHDT and CDR2 YNNKEL (reference sequence). V trimming: 3 bases; J trimming: 0 bases; junction bases outside the gene matches: 12. In nucleotides, the CDR3 is TGTGCCAGCAGCCAGACCCCGGGGGACAGGTCTTCAACTAATGAAAAACTGTTTTTT. It specifies CASSQTPGDRSSTNEKLFF.